This T cell receptor beta chain stems from a study of blood T cell repertoires in COVID-19. Study context: The study drew acute and convalescent COVID-19 samples from the United States, Italy and Spain. Sources were T cells, B-cell-depleted T cells, or PBMCs; the material itself was cDNA or gDNA.

In the study's own analysis: Estimates of nucleated cell counts were drawn from the amplification of reference gene primers. Data came from immunoSEQ multiplex PCR; TCRdb stores just in-frame clones and leaves some out. For V, J and clone size, that table is used; D and trimming come from the DNA. The table has some 90,000 clones, 89% seen once; the top ten hold 8.5% to 10%. After removal of 3 bases from V and 4 bases from J, the junction contained 9 bases not matched to a gene. The CDR3 runs to 16 residues. Germline-derived CDR1 and CDR2 are SGHNT and YYREEE (reference sequence). The V call is TRBV5-4, the J call TRBJ1-2; 10 bases agree with TRBD1. This receptor was taken from a middle-aged man with acute or convalescent COVID-19. Sample: peripheral blood. CDR3 sequence: CASSSGTGAGGYGYTF. The CDR3 bases are TGTGCCAGCAGCTCTGGGACAGGGGCGGGGGGCTATGGCTACACCTTC.